Presented here are 8 T cell receptor beta chains from one specimen sequenced in a study of cytomegalovirus exposure and HLA in healthy donors. In the PCR, 60 Vbeta and 13 Jbeta primers were used. Sequencing used immunoSEQ multiplex PCR; TCRdb keeps in-frame clones, though not all of them. The repertoire consists of about 130,000 clones, with 75% to 80% occurring once and the leading ten covering 2% to 2.5%. The sequenced material came from PBMCs. The receptors were sampled from a man between 25 and 39 years old in good health and CMV-seronegative.

V gene TRBV2 combines with J gene TRBJ1-5; D is unclear. With 2 bases removed from V and 3 bases from J, the gap between germline ends came to 8 bases. This CDR3 region has 14 residues. Looked up from germline, CDR1 is SNHLY and CDR2 is FYNNEI. As DNA, the CDR3 is TGTGCCAGCAGTGAAAACACCTCCAATCAGCCCCAGCATTTT. It is translated as CASSENTSNQPQHF.

The genes are TRBV9 and TRBJ1-2; tentative D call: TRBD1 (5 bases). Germline loops: CDR1 SGDLS, CDR2 YYNGEE. The CDR3 sequence is 14 residues long. The germline V and J ends were trimmed by 1 base and 3 bases, with 10 bases remaining between them. The CDR3: CASSVYGRDYGYTF. The CDR3 DNA reads as TGTGCCAGCAGCGTATATGGCAGGGACTATGGCTACACCTTC. Together with reference TRBV9 and TRBJ1-2, the CDR3 gives the full variable domain: DSGVTQTPKHLITATGQRVTLRCSPRSGDLSVYWYQQSLDQGLQFLIQYYNGEERAKGNILERFSAQQFPDLHSELNLSSLELGDSALYFCASSVYGRDYGYTFGSGTRLTVV.

This clone has a handful of counts. The chain links TRBV2 to TRBJ2-1; 8 positions agree with TRBD2. The CDR3 length is 13 residues. J was trimmed by 15 bases and V by 4 bases; bases with no gene match: 11. Germline V gene data show CDR1 as SNHLY and CDR2 as FYNNEI. The CDR3 is CASSVGSSGMPFF. The CDR3 coding sequence is TGTGCCAGCAGTGTAGGCAGTAGCGGGATGCCGTTCTTC.

The chain combines TRBV11-2 with TRBJ2-1; weak D call: TRBD2 (6 bases). Trimming shortened V by 3 bases and J by 9 bases, and 15 bases separated the two germline ends. Germline V lookup: CDR1 SGHAT, CDR2 FQNNGV. CDR3 length: 14 amino acids. The CDR3 reads CASSLDLGGSEQFF. DNA of the CDR3: TGTGCCAGCAGCTTGGACCTTGGGGGGTCTGAGCAGTTCTTC.

J is TRBJ1-5 and V is TRBV29-1, with TRBD1 as a possible D gene (6 bases). The V end was cut by 0 bases, the J end by 3 bases, with 12 bases between. CDR1 SQVTM and CDR2 ANQGSEA come from the germline V gene. The CDR3 covers 15 residues. In nucleotides, the CDR3 is TGCAGCGTTGAAGATGGGGCAGGGGCCAATCAGCCCCAGCATTTT. This sequence encodes CSVEDGAGANQPQHF.

V is TRBV10-1 and J is TRBJ1-1, with D possibly matching TRBD1 (5 bases). This CDR3 spans 15 amino acids. Germline V gives CDR1 WNHNN, CDR2 SYGVQD (reference sequence). V was pared by 0 bases and J by 2 bases, with 10 bases between. The CDR3 loop is CASSESYGANTEAFF. The CDR3 DNA follows: TGCGCCAGCAGTGAGTCCTATGGGGCTAACACTGAAGCTTTCTTT.

Written as DNA, the CDR3 is TGCAGCGTTCGGGGACTTCCGGGACAGGGGATGGGCGGGGAGCTGTTTTTT. It translates to CSVRGLPGQGMGGELFF. The chain couples TRBV29-1 to TRBJ2-2, with 10 bases matching TRBD1. CDR3 size: 17 residues. Germline V gives CDR1 SQVTM, CDR2 ANQGSEA. With V trimmed by 5 bases and J by 7 bases, 16 bases remained unmatched.

V is TRBV9 and J is TRBJ2-1; TRBD2 agrees at 8 bases. The ends lost 4 bases at V and 9 bases at J; junction bases unmatched: 6. This CDR3 spans 13 amino acids. The germline V gene encodes CDR1 SGDLS and CDR2 YYNGEE. Here the CDR3 reads CASSPGGATEQFF. In DNA form, the CDR3 reads TGTGCCAGCAGCCCGGGGGGGGCGACTGAGCAGTTCTTC.